This passage covers 3 T cell receptor beta chains from one sample sequenced in a study of cytomegalovirus exposure and HLA in healthy donors. Sequencing was performed with immunoSEQ multiplex PCR; in TCRdb, only in-frame clones are kept and a portion is missing. The repertoire holds about 330,000 clones, with 87% as singletons. The source material was PBMCs. The source of these receptors is a woman aged 30 to 39 in good health and CMV-seropositive.

The chain couples TRBV6-6 to TRBJ1-2; no clear D. The CDR3 has 12 residues. V lost 8 bases to trimming and J lost 8 bases, with 15 bases between them. CDR1 is MNHNY and CDR2 is SVGAGI in the germline V gene (reference sequence). CDR3 sequence (DNA): TGTGCCAGCTTCCTGGGCGGGAGAGGCTACACCTTC. It codes for CASFLGGRGYTF.

V gene TRBV19 combines with J gene TRBJ1-5; unclear D gene. In germline, CDR1 is LNHDA, CDR2 SQIVND (reference sequence). This CDR3 comprises 13 residues. V lost 7 bases and J lost 3, with 10 bases in between. The DNA for the CDR3 is TGTGCCAGTAATAACAGCCCCAATCAGCCCCAGCATTTT. This translates into CASNNSPNQPQHF.

This chain joins TRBV30 and TRBJ2-3; D gene unclear. CDR3 length: 14 amino acids. Germline V CDR1 and CDR2: GTSNPN, SVGIG (reference sequence). V dropped 0 bases and J dropped 0 bases, with 7 bases sitting between them. CDR3 sequence (DNA): TGTGCCTGGAGTGTAAACTTGAGCACAGATACGCAGTATTTT. Translating gives CAWSVNLSTDTQYF.